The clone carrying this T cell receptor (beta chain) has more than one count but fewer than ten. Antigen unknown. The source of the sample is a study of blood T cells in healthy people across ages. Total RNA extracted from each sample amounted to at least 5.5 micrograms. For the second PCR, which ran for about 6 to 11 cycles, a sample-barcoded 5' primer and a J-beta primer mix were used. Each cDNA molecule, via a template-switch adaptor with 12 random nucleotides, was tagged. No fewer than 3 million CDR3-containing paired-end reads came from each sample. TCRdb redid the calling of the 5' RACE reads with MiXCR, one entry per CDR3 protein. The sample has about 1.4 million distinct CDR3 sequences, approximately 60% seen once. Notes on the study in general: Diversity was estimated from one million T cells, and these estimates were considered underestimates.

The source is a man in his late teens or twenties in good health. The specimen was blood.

The CDR3 here is CASTSGQNQETQYF. CDR3 in DNA: TGTGCCAGCACCTCAGGACAGAACCAAGAGACCCAGTACTTC. The chain recombines TRBV2 with TRBJ2-5; weak D call: TRBD1 (6 bases). The germline gives CDR1 SNHLY, CDR2 FYNNEI. V lost 7 bases to trimming and J lost 0 bases, with 12 bases between them. The CDR3 has 14 residues. Filled out from reference TRBV2 and TRBJ2-5, the complete variable domain reads EPEVTQTPSHQVTQMGQEVILRCVPISNHLYFYWYRQILGQKVEFLVSFYNNEISEKSEIFDDQFSVERPDGSNFTLKIRSTKLEDSAMYFCASTSGQNQETQYFGPGTRLLVL.